This TCR beta chain was observed in a study of cytomegalovirus exposure and HLA in healthy donors. Study summary: The same platform used for the 650 to 850 first-cohort repertoires was also used for the 120 or so validation repertoires, as a later analysis reported. Study-level results: According to a subsequent analysis, TCR clusters identified in the first cohort showed a tendency to co-occur across the roughly 120 validation repertoires.

Repertoires were generated with immunoSEQ multiplex PCR, while TCRdb's copy carries only in-frame clones and drops some. The repertoire holds 98,000 or so clones, roughly 84% seen once, with over 2.5% in the top ten. The CDR3 sequence is 14 residues long. V gave up 5 bases and J gave up 3 bases, with 11 bases separating them. Germline values: CDR1 SGHRS, CDR2 YFSETQ. With regard to this clone: Its matching antigen is unknown.

What was sequenced was PBMCs. The source of this sequence is a woman aged 18-29 years in good health and CMV-seronegative. The rearrangement joins TRBV5-1 to TRBJ2-2; D may be TRBD2 (6 bases). Written as DNA, the CDR3 is TGCGCCAGCAGGGGGGGTCCGGACACCGGGGAGCTGTTTTTT. The encoded protein is CASRGGPDTGELFF.